This T cell receptor (beta chain) was documented in a study of PD-1 and CTLA-4 blockade in melanoma. In germline, CDR1 is SEHNR, CDR2 FQNEAQ (reference sequence). The CDR3 totals 13 residues. The germline V and J ends were trimmed by 5 bases and 3 bases, with 11 bases remaining between them. The protocol was immunoSEQ multiplex PCR, while the TCRdb copy is restricted to in-frame clones and leaves out a portion. The table has tens of thousands of clones, 85% to 95% seen once. This chain connects TRBV7-9 to TRBJ2-7, with TRBD2 as a possible D gene (5 bases). The sequencing used CD8+ T cells from peripheral blood, collected from a patient given anti-PD-1 treatment. This receptor was taken from a human donor with melanoma. This CDR3 is CASSRPAGYEQYF. The DNA of the CDR3 is TGTGCCAGCAGCCGACCGGCGGGCTACGAGCAGTACTTC. The whole variable domain, remainder taken from reference TRBV7-9 and TRBJ2-7, is DTGVSQNPRHKITKRGQNVTFRCDPISEHNRLYWYRQTLGQGPEFLTYFQNEAQLEKSRLLSDRFSAERPKGSFSTLEIQRTEQGDSAMYLCASSRPAGYEQYFGPGTRLTVT.